The rows below give T cell receptor beta chains drawn from one sample of a study of blood T cell repertoires in COVID-19. Assay used: immunoSEQ multiplex PCR; TCRdb lists only in-frame clones, some missing. Counted here are tens of thousands of clones, less than 85% occurring once; the ten biggest clones make up over 3.5%. Specimen: peripheral blood. All receptors derive from a man in his 70s with COVID-19, enrolled during active disease. The CDR3 runs from the conserved cysteine through the conserved F or W. The D gene is left open where the match is weak. The listing skips clone size in some rows; elsewhere it reads once, few, many or a size class.

>TRBV6-5|.|.|TRBJ2-2
TGTGCCAGCAGTTACTCTGGCAGGGCCACCGGGGAGCTGTTTTTT
CASSYSGRATGELFF
>TRBV7-9|.|TRBD2|TRBJ2-3
TGTGCCAGCAGCTTAGAGTCGGGAGGGTCCACAGATACGCAGTATTTT
CASSLESGGSTDTQYF
>TRBV7-2|.|.|TRBJ2-2
TGTGCCAGCAGCCTCAGACAGGCGAACACCGGGGAGCTGTTTTTT
CASSLRQANTGELFF
>TRBV5-1|.|TRBD2|TRBJ2-1
TGCGCCAGCAGCTTGGCCGCGGCTAGCGGGGGCTATGAGCAGTTCTTC
CASSLAAASGGYEQFF
>TRBV5-1|many|TRBD1|TRBJ2-7
TGCGCCAGCAGCCTCCCAAGGACAGGGAAGGCCTCCTACGAGCAGTACTTC
CASSLPRTGKASYEQYF
>TRBV10-3|.|.|TRBJ1-2
TGTGCCATCACGAAGGAGGCGGACTATGGCTACACCTTC
CAITKEADYGYTF
>TRBV7-7|.|TRBD1|TRBJ1-3
TGTGCTAGCAGCGCCGGGACAGACTCTGGAAACACCATATATTTT
CASSAGTDSGNTIYF
>TRBV7-3|few|TRBD1|TRBJ2-5
TGTGCCAGCAGCTTACTGGGACAGCCCCTGGAGACCCAGTACTTC
CASSLLGQPLETQYF
>TRBV5-4|.|TRBD2|TRBJ2-1
TGTGCCAGCAGCTTAGGCGGGAGGGCCGGGAATGAGCAGTTCTTC
CASSLGGRAGNEQFF
>TRBV29-1|few|TRBD1|TRBJ2-5
TGCAGCGCCCTAGCAGGGGGAGAGACCCAGTACTTC
CSALAGGETQYF
>TRBV6-1|few|.|TRBJ2-1
TGTGCCAGCAGTGAACAGAGCAGGGGTAATGAGCAGTTCTTC
CASSEQSRGNEQFF
>TRBV7-2|.|TRBD1|TRBJ1-1
TGTGCCAGCAGCTTAATCGGGACAGGGGGTGGCACTGAAGCTTTCTTT
CASSLIGTGGGTEAFF
>TRBV6-5|.|.|TRBJ1-5
TGTGCCAGCAGTTACTCAGGGGATCAGCCCCAGCATTTT
CASSYSGDQPQHF
>TRBV9|.|.|TRBJ2-7
TGTGCCAGCAGCCCCCCGAGTAATCACTACGAGCAGTACTTC
CASSPPSNHYEQYF
>TRBV18|.|TRBD1|TRBJ2-3
TGTGCCAGCTCACCAGTTGGTCAGGGGGCAACAGATACGCAGTATTTT
CASSPVGQGATDTQYF
>TRBV20-1|.|TRBD1|TRBJ2-7
TGCAGTGCTAGTTACAGGGGAGTTTCGTACGAGCAGTACTTC
CSASYRGVSYEQYF
>TRBV7-2|.|TRBD1|TRBJ1-1
TGTGCCAGCAGCTTAGACAGGGGGCGGGTAGCTTTCTTT
CASSLDRGRVAFF
>TRBV19|.|.|TRBJ1-2
TGTGCCAGTAGTACAGGGGAATATGGCTACACCTTC
CASSTGEYGYTF
>TRBV9|once|TRBD1|TRBJ2-5
TGTGCCAGCAGCGTAGGAGAGGGGGCCGGAGAGACCCAGTACTTC
CASSVGEGAGETQYF
>TRBV11-3|.|TRBD2|TRBJ2-2
TGTGCCAGCAGCTGGGGGGGAGGTGCCGGGGAGCTGTTTTTT
CASSWGGGAGELFF
>TRBV10-3|.|TRBD2|TRBJ2-2
TGTGCCATCAGAGATAGCGGGAATGCCGGGGAGCTGTTTTTT
CAIRDSGNAGELFF
>TRBV6-5|.|.|TRBJ1-1
TGTGCCAGCAGTTACTCCCCCACAGGGCCAGGCACTGAAGCTTTCTTT
CASSYSPTGPGTEAFF
>TRBV6-2/TRBV6-3|.|.|TRBJ2-1
TGTGCCAGCAGTTACCGGAGTAGTCACAATGAGCAGTTCTTC
CASSYRSSHNEQFF
>TRBV5-6|.|.|TRBJ1-1
TGTGCCAGCACCCTGGGGAGGGATACTGAAGCTTTCTTT
CASTLGRDTEAFF
>TRBV4-2|.|TRBD2|TRBJ2-7
TGTGCCAGCAGCCAAGAGTCCGGGACTAGCGGGATACACTACGAGCAGTACTTC
CASSQESGTSGIHYEQYF
>TRBV24-1|.|TRBD2|TRBJ2-1
TGTGCCACCAGTGATTCGGGACTAGCGGGGTACAATGAGCAGTTCTTC
CATSDSGLAGYNEQFF
>TRBV20-1|.|TRBD2|TRBJ2-7
TGCAGTGCTAGTAGGGGCGGGAGGTCCCACGAGCAGTACTTC
CSASRGGRSHEQYF
>TRBV19|.|.|TRBJ2-7
TGTGCCAGTAGTATAGATACCGGAGCCTACGAGCAGTACTTC
CASSIDTGAYEQYF
>TRBV7-2|.|.|TRBJ1-5
TGTGCCAGCAGCTTACTCGGGGGCAATCAGCCCCAGCATTTT
CASSLLGGNQPQHF
>TRBV5-1|.|TRBD1|TRBJ2-5
TGCGCCAGCAGCCCTGGGACAGGCCAAGAGACCCAGTACTTC
CASSPGTGQETQYF
>TRBV19|.|.|TRBJ2-7
TGTGCCAGTAGGAACCGTCGGACAGACTACGAGCAGTACTTC
CASRNRRTDYEQYF
>TRBV6-2/TRBV6-3|few|TRBD1|TRBJ1-1
TGTGCCAGCAGCCGGATTGGACAGGGAAACTTAAATGAAGCTTTCTTT
CASSRIGQGNLNEAFF
>TRBV3-1/TRBV3-2|.|TRBD2|TRBJ2-1
TGTGCCAGCAGCGGACTAGCGGGAGGAAGTAGCAATGAGCAGTTCTTC
CASSGLAGGSSNEQFF
>TRBV16|once|.|TRBJ1-5
TGTGCCAGCAGCCGGTCAGGGATTAGCAATCAGCCCCAGCATTTT
CASSRSGISNQPQHF
>TRBV6-5|.|TRBD1|TRBJ1-2
TGTGCCAGTAACCGGGACAGGGGGTATGGCTACACCTTC
CASNRDRGYGYTF
>TRBV27|.|TRBD1|TRBJ1-1
TGTGCCAGCAGTATAACAGGGGGCAACACTGAAGCTTTCTTT
CASSITGGNTEAFF
>TRBV7-9|.|.|TRBJ1-2
TGTGCCAGCAGTTTGACAGGCCGAGAAAACTATGGCTACACCTTC
CASSLTGRENYGYTF
>TRBV27|.|.|TRBJ1-6
TGTGCCAGCAGTTTATCTATGGTCGGGAATTCACCCCTCCACTTT
CASSLSMVGNSPLHF
>TRBV29-1|.|.|TRBJ1-1
TGCAGCGTTGAAGGAGGTTCCTCTGAAGCTTTCTTT
CSVEGGSSEAFF
>TRBV29-1|once|.|TRBJ2-3
TGCAGCGTTGACCTTCGCGAGAGCACAGATACGCAGTATTTT
CSVDLRESTDTQYF
>TRBV9|once|TRBD1|TRBJ1-2
TGTGCCAGCAGCGGGAGACCGGGACAGGGGGGCTATGGCTACACCTTC
CASSGRPGQGGYGYTF
>TRBV18|.|TRBD2|TRBJ2-5
TGTGCCAGCTCAATCCCTGGACTAGCGGGTATAGGGGAGACCCAGTACTTC
CASSIPGLAGIGETQYF
>TRBV4-1|.|.|TRBJ1-1
TGCGCCAGCAGCCAAGATCACCGGGCTGAAGCTTTCTTT
CASSQDHRAEAFF
>TRBV18|.|TRBD1|TRBJ2-7
TGTGCCAGCTCACGACAGGGGGCGGAAGACGAGCAGTACTTC
CASSRQGAEDEQYF
>TRBV5-1|many|TRBD1|TRBJ1-1
TGCGCCAGCAGCCAAGGACAGGGTGAAGCTTTCTTT
CASSQGQGEAFF
>TRBV9|.|.|TRBJ1-2
TGTGCCAGCAGCGTAGTGGGAGGGAAATTCAACTATGGCTACACCTTC
CASSVVGGKFNYGYTF
>TRBV7-9|.|TRBD1|TRBJ2-7
TGTGCCAGCAGCTCACTGGACAGGGAGGCCGAGCAGTACTTC
CASSSLDREAEQYF
>TRBV19|.|TRBD2|TRBJ2-7
TGTGCCAGTAGTAGAGGACTAGCCTACGAGCAGTACTTC
CASSRGLAYEQYF
>TRBV29-1|.|.|TRBJ2-7
TGCAGCGCCGCTAGGAGCTCCTACGAGCAGTACTTC
CSAARSSYEQYF
>TRBV19|.|.|TRBJ2-5
TGTGCCAGTAGTTTCCCAACACAGGGTGTCGAGACCCAGTACTTC
CASSFPTQGVETQYF